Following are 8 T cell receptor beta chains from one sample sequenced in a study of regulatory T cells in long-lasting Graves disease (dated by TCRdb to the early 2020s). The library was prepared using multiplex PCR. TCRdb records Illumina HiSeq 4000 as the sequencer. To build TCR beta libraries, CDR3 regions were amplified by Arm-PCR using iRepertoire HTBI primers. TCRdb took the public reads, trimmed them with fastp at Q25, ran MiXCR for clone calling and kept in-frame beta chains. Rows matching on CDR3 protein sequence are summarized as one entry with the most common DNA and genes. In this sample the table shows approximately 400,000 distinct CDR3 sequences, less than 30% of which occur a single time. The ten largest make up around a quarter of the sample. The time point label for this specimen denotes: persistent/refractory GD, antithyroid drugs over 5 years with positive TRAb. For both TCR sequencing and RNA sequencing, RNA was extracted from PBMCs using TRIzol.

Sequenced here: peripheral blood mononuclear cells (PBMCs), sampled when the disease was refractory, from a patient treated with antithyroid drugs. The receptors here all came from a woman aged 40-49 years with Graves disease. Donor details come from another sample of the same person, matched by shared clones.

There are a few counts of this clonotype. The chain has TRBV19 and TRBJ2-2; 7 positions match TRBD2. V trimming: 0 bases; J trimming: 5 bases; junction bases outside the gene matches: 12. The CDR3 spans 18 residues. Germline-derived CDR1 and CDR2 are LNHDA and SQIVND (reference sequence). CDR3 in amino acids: CASSIDARERRRTGELFF. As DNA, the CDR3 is TGTGCCAGTAGTATAGACGCGCGGGAGAGACGTCGGACCGGGGAGCTGTTTTTT.

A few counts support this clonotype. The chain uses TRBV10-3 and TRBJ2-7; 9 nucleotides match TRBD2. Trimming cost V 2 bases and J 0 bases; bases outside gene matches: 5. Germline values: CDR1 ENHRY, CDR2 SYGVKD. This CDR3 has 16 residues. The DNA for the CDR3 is TGTGCCATCAGTGAGCAACTAGCGGGCAGCTCCTACGAGCAGTACTTC. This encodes CAISEQLAGSSYEQYF.

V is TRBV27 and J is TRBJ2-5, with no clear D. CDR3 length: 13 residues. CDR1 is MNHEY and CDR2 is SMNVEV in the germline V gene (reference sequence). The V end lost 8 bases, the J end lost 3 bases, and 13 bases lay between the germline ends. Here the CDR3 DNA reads TGTGCCAGCGGGTTAGGAAGGGAAGAGACCCAGTACTTC. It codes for CASGLGREETQYF.

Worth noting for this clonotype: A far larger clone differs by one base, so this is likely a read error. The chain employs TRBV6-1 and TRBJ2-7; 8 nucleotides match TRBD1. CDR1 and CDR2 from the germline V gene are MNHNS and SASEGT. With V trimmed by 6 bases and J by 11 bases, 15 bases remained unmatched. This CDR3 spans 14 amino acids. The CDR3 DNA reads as TGTGCCAGCAGCATCGACAGGGGTCGGGGGCTCAAGTACTTC. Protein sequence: CASSIDRGRGLKYF.

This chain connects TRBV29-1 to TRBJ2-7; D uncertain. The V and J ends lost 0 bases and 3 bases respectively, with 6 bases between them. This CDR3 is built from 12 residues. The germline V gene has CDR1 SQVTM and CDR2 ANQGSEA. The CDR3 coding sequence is TGCAGCGTTGAAGATCATGACTACGAGCAGTACTTC. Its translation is CSVEDHDYEQYF.

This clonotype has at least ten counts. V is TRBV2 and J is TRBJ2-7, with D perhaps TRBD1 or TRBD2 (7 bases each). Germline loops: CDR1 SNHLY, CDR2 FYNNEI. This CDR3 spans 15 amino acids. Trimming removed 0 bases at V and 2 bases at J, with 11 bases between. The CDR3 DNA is TGTGCCAGCAGTGAAGCGCCAGGGGGGGCCTACGAGCAGTACTTC. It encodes CASSEAPGGAYEQYF.

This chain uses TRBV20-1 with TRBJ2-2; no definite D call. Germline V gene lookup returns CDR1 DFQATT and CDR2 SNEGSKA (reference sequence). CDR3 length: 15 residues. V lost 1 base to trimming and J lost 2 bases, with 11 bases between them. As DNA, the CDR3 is TGCAGTGCTAGAGTTTCTGCGAGAAACACCGGGGAGCTGTTTTTT. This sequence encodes CSARVSARNTGELFF.

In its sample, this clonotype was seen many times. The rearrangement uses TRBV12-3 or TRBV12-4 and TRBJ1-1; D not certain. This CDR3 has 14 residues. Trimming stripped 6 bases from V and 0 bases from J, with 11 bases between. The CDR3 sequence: CASSPSSLNTEAFF. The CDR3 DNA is TGTGCCAGCAGCCCCTCTTCTCTGAACACTGAAGCTTTCTTT.